The 29 T cell receptor beta chains below come from one sample, sequenced in a study of PD-1 blockade in classical Hodgkin lymphoma. TCRdb's copy holds only in-frame clones and misses some; the assay was immunoSEQ multiplex PCR. The repertoire holds some 93,000 clones, with over 80% as singletons. The time point was: cycle 4 day 1 (C4D1), after less than 7 weeks of nivolumab. Each patient experienced a relapse that followed autologous stem cell transplantation, and brentuximab vedotin exposure varied. The sample in question was peripheral blood mononuclear cells (PBMCs), obtained before the fourth cycle of nivolumab. Receptors were obtained from a human donor with classical Hodgkin lymphoma.

The count of this clone is one. The CDR3 spells CASSSSGGTDTQYF. CDR3 in DNA: TGTGCCAGCAGCTCCTCAGGGGGGACAGATACGCAGTATTTT. This sequence joins TRBV14 and TRBJ2-3; maybe TRBD1 (7 bases). The CDR3 sequence is 14 residues long. Germline V gene lookup returns CDR1 SGHDN and CDR2 FVKESK. Trimming took 5 bases from V and 3 from J, leaving 12 bases between them.

The chain couples TRBV10-3 to TRBJ1-1, with D perhaps TRBD1 (5 bases). Trimming took off 7 bases at V and 3 bases at J, with 12 bases between the two ends. CDR1 and CDR2 from the germline V gene are ENHRY and SYGVKD. The length of the CDR3 is 13 residues. The CDR3 DNA reads TGTGCCATCACCCGAGGGGCGGACACTGAAGCTTTCTTT. Translation: CAITRGADTEAFF.

The V gene is TRBV11-2, the J gene TRBJ2-5, with D perhaps TRBD1 (6 bases). The germline gives CDR1 SGHAT, CDR2 FQNNGV. Trimming left V 5 bases short and J 0 bases short, with 13 bases between. This CDR3 has 15 amino acids. The CDR3 DNA sequence: TGTGCCAGCAGCCAGGGGCCGGGAAACCAAGAGACCCAGTACTTC. This translates into CASSQGPGNQETQYF.

This clone was seen a handful of times. This rearrangement joins TRBV7-9 to TRBJ1-4; unclear D gene. V shed 1 base and J shed 0 bases, with 9 bases lying between them. The germline V gene encodes CDR1 SEHNR and CDR2 FQNEAQ (reference sequence). This CDR3 contains 16 residues. This chain's CDR3 is CASSLDDGATNEKLFF. CDR3 nucleotide sequence: TGTGCCAGCAGCTTAGACGACGGGGCAACTAATGAAAAACTGTTTTTT.

The rearrangement links TRBV9 to TRBJ2-4; TRBD2 might be the D (6 bases). The germline CDR1 and CDR2 sequences are SGDLS and YYNGEE. CDR3 size: 14 residues. Trimming removed 0 bases at V and 9 bases at J, with 13 bases between. Written as DNA, the CDR3 is TGTGCCAGCAGCGTAGGAACACTAGCTCTCATTCAGTACTTC. This gives the protein CASSVGTLALIQYF.

This sequence joins TRBV9 and TRBJ2-1; TRBD2 matches 8 bases. Per the germline V gene, CDR1 is SGDLS and CDR2 is YYNGEE. V was clipped by 2 bases and J by 5 bases; unmatched bases: 12. The CDR3 covers 17 residues. CDR3 coding DNA: TGTGCCAGCAGCGTGGGGATGGGGCTAGCGGGCGACAATGAGCAGTTCTTC. Protein sequence: CASSVGMGLAGDNEQFF. The complete variable domain, with remaining parts taken from reference TRBV9 and TRBJ2-1, reads DSGVTQTPKHLITATGQRVTLRCSPRSGDLSVYWYQQSLDQGLQFLIQYYNGEERAKGNILERFSAQQFPDLHSELNLSSLELGDSALYFCASSVGMGLAGDNEQFFGPGTRLTVL.

This clone came up once. The chain uses TRBV7-9 and TRBJ2-4; D is possibly TRBD2 (6 bases). V gave up 7 bases and J gave up 8 bases, with 12 bases separating them. The germline gives CDR1 SEHNR, CDR2 FQNEAQ (reference sequence). The CDR3 has 12 amino acids. CDR3 DNA: TGTGCCAGCAACTCCGGAGGGGACATTCAGTACTTC. Amino acid sequence: CASNSGGDIQYF.

V gene TRBV7-2 combines with J gene TRBJ2-7; D is unclear. V shed 5 bases and J shed 7 bases, with 15 bases lying between them. The CDR3 is made up of 13 amino acids. In germline, CDR1 is SGHTA, CDR2 FQGNSA. The chain's CDR3 is CASSRNSPREQYF. The CDR3 DNA reads as TGTGCCAGCAGCCGCAACTCCCCTCGGGAGCAGTACTTC.

This clone was seen a single time. This chain uses TRBV5-1 with TRBJ2-1, with unresolved D. This CDR3 comprises 13 residues. Germline CDR1 is SGHRS and CDR2 is YFSETQ. V shed 6 bases and J shed 3 bases, with 10 bases lying between them. The chain's CDR3 is CASMADFYNEQFF. The CDR3 nucleotides are TGCGCCAGCATGGCGGATTTCTACAATGAGCAGTTCTTC.

This clone showed up just a few times. Written as DNA, the CDR3 is TGTGCCAGCCGGCGTTTGTCCGGCAATCAGCCCCAGCATTTT. Translated: CASRRLSGNQPQHF. This chain links TRBV27 with TRBJ1-5; unclear D gene. The CDR3 extends over 14 amino acids. The germline V gene has CDR1 MNHEY and CDR2 SMNVEV (reference sequence). V lost 8 bases, J lost 2 bases, and 13 bases lay in between.

The chain links TRBV10-1 to TRBJ2-7; D not certain. Germline CDR1 WNHNN, CDR2 SYGVQD (reference sequence). The CDR3 contains 14 residues. V was clipped by 2 bases and J by 0 bases, with 8 bases between them. The CDR3 region is CASSEGLSSYEQYF. The CDR3 nucleotides read TGCGCCAGCAGTGAGGGGCTGAGCTCCTACGAGCAGTACTTC.

The chain carries TRBV15 and TRBJ2-7, with D perhaps being TRBD1 or TRBD2 (5 bases each). This CDR3 is built from 16 residues. The germline V gene has CDR1 LNHNV and CDR2 YYDKDF (reference sequence). V was pared by 3 bases and J by 5 bases, with 20 bases between. The CDR3 DNA follows: TGTGCCACCAGCAGGATACTAGGCCCCTCGGGACACGAGCAGTACTTC. It yields the protein CATSRILGPSGHEQYF.

The chain joins TRBV6-4 to TRBJ2-3; 7 bases line up with TRBD2. The CDR3 loop spans 16 amino acids. Germline CDR1 reads MRHNA; CDR2 reads SNTAGT. J lost 1 base, V lost 4 bases, and 8 bases had no gene match. The chain's CDR3 is CASSAAAGAGTDTQYF. The CDR3, as DNA: TGTGCCAGCAGTGCAGCGGCGGGAGCGGGCACAGATACGCAGTATTTT.

The V gene is TRBV7-2, the J gene TRBJ2-5; TRBD1 agrees at 7 bases. Looked up from germline, CDR1 is SGHTA and CDR2 is FQGNSA. The CDR3 is 15 amino acids. V trimming: 5 bases; J trimming: 5 bases; junction bases outside the gene matches: 11. The CDR3 DNA reads TGTGCCAGCAGCCCCCGGACAGGATCGTGGGAGACCCAGTACTTC. This gives the protein CASSPRTGSWETQYF.

The chain recombines TRBV5-4 with TRBJ2-1; D assignment may be TRBD1 or TRBD2 (6 bases each). This CDR3 contains 16 residues. Trimming shortened V by 0 bases and J by 2 bases, and 12 bases separated the two germline ends. Germline V lookup: CDR1 SGHNT, CDR2 YYREEE (reference sequence). Written as DNA, the CDR3 is TGTGCCAGCAGCTTGGAAGGGGGGAGGACCTACAATGAGCAGTTCTTC. Protein product: CASSLEGGRTYNEQFF.

The chain combines TRBV7-7 with TRBJ2-5; D perhaps matches TRBD1 (5 bases). The CDR3 contains 14 residues. The V gene lost 5 bases and the J gene lost 1 base, with 11 bases spanning the gap. CDR1 is SSHAT and CDR2 is FNYEAQ in the germline V gene (reference sequence). This CDR3 is CASSQGRTQETQYF. CDR3 coding DNA: TGTGCCAGCAGCCAGGGCAGGACCCAAGAGACCCAGTACTTC.

The chain is built from TRBV6-6 and TRBJ2-3; 11 nucleotides align to TRBD2. Germline CDR1 MNHNY, CDR2 SVGAGI (reference sequence). V trimming: 5 bases; J trimming: 6 bases; junction bases outside the gene matches: 7. The CDR3 spans 15 residues. The CDR3: CASSTTSGRTDTQYF. CDR3 in DNA: TGTGCCAGCAGTACCACTAGCGGGAGAACGGATACGCAGTATTTT.

The count of this clone is one. This chain uses TRBV4-1 with TRBJ2-1, with 7 bases identical to TRBD2. The CDR3 covers 15 residues. CDR1 is MGHRA and CDR2 is YSYEKL in the germline V gene. V lost 4 bases to trimming and J lost 3 bases; unmatched junction nucleotides: 6. CDR3 DNA sequence: TGCGCCAGCAGCCCCGGGGAGCGGGACTACAATGAGCAGTTCTTC. It yields the protein CASSPGERDYNEQFF.

The sample holds a few counts of this clone. The identical CDR3 is also encoded by other nucleotide sequences in the sample. The chain links TRBV19 to TRBJ1-5, with a weak D call TRBD1 (5 bases). CDR1 is LNHDA, CDR2 SQIVND, per germline (reference sequence). The CDR3 sequence is 15 residues long. Trimming took 1 base from V and 4 from J, leaving 11 bases between them. The CDR3 region has the DNA TGTGCCAGTAGTATAGTGAGGGCAGGGAATCAGCCCCAGCATTTT. Its translation is CASSIVRAGNQPQHF.

The chain is built from TRBV7-9 and TRBJ2-2; D not resolved. The CDR3 runs 14 residues. The V gene lost 4 bases and the J gene lost 6 bases, with 12 bases spanning the gap. Per germline, CDR1 SEHNR and CDR2 FQNEAQ (reference sequence). CDR3 coding DNA: TGTGCCAGCAGCTACCTCGCTCACCCCGGGGAGCTGTTTTTT. Protein product: CASSYLAHPGELFF.

J is TRBJ2-5 and V is TRBV10-3, with 12 bases aligning to TRBD2. The ends lost 0 bases at V and 3 bases at J; junction bases unmatched: 8. The CDR3 contains 18 residues. Germline V gene sequence: CDR1 ENHRY, CDR2 SYGVKD. The CDR3 DNA is TGTGCCATCAGTGAGTCCGTGACTAGCGGGAGTGTAAAAGAGACCCAGTACTTC. This gives the protein CAISESVTSGSVKETQYF.

The chain is built from TRBV18 and TRBJ2-5, with TRBD1 as a possible D gene (6 bases). The CDR3 sequence is 14 residues long. V was pared by 2 bases and J by 5 bases, with 12 bases between. CDR1 and CDR2 from the germline V gene are KGHSH and LQKENI. DNA for the CDR3: TGTGCCAGCTCACCAGACAGGAGCCGGGAGACCCAGTACTTC. Amino acids: CASSPDRSRETQYF.

The chain recombines TRBV6-5 with TRBJ2-1, with TRBD2 matching over 12 bases. The germline V gene has CDR1 MNHEY and CDR2 SVGAGI. The V segment lost 5 bases and the J segment 9 bases; nucleotides outside the gene matches: 8. CDR3 size: 15 residues. The CDR3 sequence is CASSPLAGGQGEQFF. The CDR3 DNA sequence: TGTGCCAGCAGTCCGCTAGCGGGAGGGCAGGGTGAGCAGTTCTTC.

This chain joins TRBV28 and TRBJ2-2; maybe TRBD2 (6 bases). CDR3 length: 14 amino acids. Germline loops: CDR1 MDHEN, CDR2 SYDVKM. Trimming removed 8 bases at V and 5 bases at J, with 15 bases between. CDR3 in DNA: TGTGCCAGCCCGAGCCCCGGGGGAACCGGGGAGCTGTTTTTT. This sequence encodes CASPSPGGTGELFF.

The chain joins TRBV6-1 to TRBJ2-7; 8 positions match TRBD1. The V gene end was trimmed by 2 bases and the J gene end by 0 bases; junction bases not matched to a gene: 6. The germline CDR1 and CDR2 sequences are MNHNS and SASEGT. The CDR3 is 16 residues long. CDR3 DNA: TGTGCCAGCAGTGAAAGACAGGGGATAAGCTCCTACGAGCAGTACTTC. Amino acid sequence: CASSERQGISSYEQYF.

The sample holds one count of this clone. The V call is TRBV5-4, the J call TRBJ2-7; perhaps TRBD2 as D (6 bases). This CDR3 is 16 amino acids long. Trimming left V 0 bases short and J 0 bases short, with 13 bases between. From germline, CDR1 is SGHNT and CDR2 YYREEE (reference sequence). The CDR3: CASSLDQRASSYEQYF. The CDR3 region has the DNA TGTGCCAGCAGCTTGGATCAGCGGGCTTCCTCCTACGAGCAGTACTTC.

This clone was seen only once. This chain links TRBV18 with TRBJ2-6; TRBD1 is a possible D gene (6 bases). V lost 4 bases to trimming and J lost 0 bases, with 10 bases between them. CDR1 and CDR2 from the germline V gene are KGHSH and LQKENI. This CDR3 region has 16 residues. The CDR3 sequence: CASSLDRTSGANVLTF. The DNA of the CDR3 is TGTGCCAGCTCACTAGACAGGACCTCTGGGGCCAACGTCCTGACTTTC.

This chain links TRBV15 with TRBJ2-7; D is undetermined. The germline V gene has CDR1 LNHNV and CDR2 YYDKDF (reference sequence). The CDR3 is 15 amino acids. The germline V and J ends were trimmed by 1 base and 1 base, with 11 bases remaining between them. CDR3 sequence reads: CATSRAGPGSYEQYF. The DNA of the CDR3 is TGTGCCACCAGCAGAGCTGGACCAGGTTCCTACGAGCAGTACTTC. Complete variable domain (other parts from reference TRBV15 and TRBJ2-7): DAMVIQNPRYQVTQFGKPVTLSCSQTLNHNVMYWYQQKSSQAPKLLFHYYDKDFNNEADTPDNFQSRRPNTSFCFLDIRSPGLGDTAMYLCATSRAGPGSYEQYFGPGTRLTVT.

J is TRBJ2-1 and V is TRBV5-1, with D possibly being TRBD1 (6 bases). V lost 2 bases to trimming and J lost 5 bases, with 11 bases between them. The CDR3 runs 14 residues. The V gene's germline CDR1 is SGHRS and CDR2 YFSETQ. DNA for the CDR3: TGCGCCAGCAGCTTAGGGGGAAGTGACAATGAGCAGTTCTTC. Protein product: CASSLGGSDNEQFF.